This TCR beta chain stems from a study of T cell responses to AZD1222 COVID-19 vaccine. The study's findings and limits: Nearly half of spike-specific TCRs reportedly target variant regions that are unmutated in the B.1.351 and B.1.1.7 variants.

Here immunoSEQ multiplex PCR was the method, and the copy in TCRdb shows in-frame clones only, minus some. Of about 89,000 clones in the sample, around 83% were seen once. On this clone: What it binds is unknown.

Germline V gene lookup returns CDR1 MNHEY and CDR2 SMNVEV (reference sequence). This CDR3 has 16 residues. Trimming at V came to 5 bases and at J to 4 bases, leaving 9 bases not matched to a gene. The chain carries TRBV27 and TRBJ2-2; 8 bases are a match to TRBD1. The material was peripheral blood, obtained 28 days after the second AZD1222 dose. The TCR sequence derives from an adult who received the AZD1222 COVID-19 vaccine. DNA of the CDR3: TGTGCCAGCAGTCTTCAGGGGGCTCCGGGCACCGGGGAGCTGTTTTTT. It yields the protein CASSLQGAPGTGELFF.